A selection of T cell receptor beta chains follows, all from one sample in a study of cytomegalovirus exposure and HLA in healthy donors. Some clones are missing from TCRdb's copy, which holds only in-frame ones; the method was immunoSEQ multiplex PCR. The repertoire has around 200,000 clones, around four fifths of them found once; the top ten carry around 1.7%. The material sequenced was PBMCs. All receptors come from a man aged 45-65 years in good health and CMV-seronegative. Each CDR3 is given with its conserved first and last residue. The D gene is left open where the match is weak. For some rows the clone size is stated as once, few or many, or as a class when expanded; others skip it.

size	V	J	D	DNA	CDR3
.	TRBV5-4	TRBJ2-7	TRBD1	TGTGCCAGCAGCCCGACAGGGAGCACCTACGAGCAGTACTTC	CASSPTGSTYEQYF
.	TRBV27	TRBJ2-5	.	TGTGCCAGCAGTTTCCGAGGAGAGACCCAGTACTTC	CASSFRGETQYF
.	TRBV18	TRBJ2-7	.	TGTGCCAGCTCACCACTAGAGAGCTCCTACGAGCAGTACTTC	CASSPLESSYEQYF
few	TRBV6-1	TRBJ2-2	TRBD1	TGTGCCAGCAGTCAGCAGGGGGCAGGCACCGGGGAGCTGTTTTTT	CASSQQGAGTGELFF
.	TRBV2	TRBJ2-7	.	TGTGCCAGCACCCTTGCCGGGAGCTACGAGCAGTACTTC	CASTLAGSYEQYF
.	TRBV5-4	TRBJ2-3	TRBD2	TGTGCCAGCAGCCCTAGACTAGCGGTCCCTGGGGGTACGCAGTATTTT	CASSPRLAVPGGTQYF
few	TRBV6-1	TRBJ2-7	.	TGTGCCAGTACAGCGGGGACAAATCGGTACTTC	CASTAGTNRYF
.	TRBV28	TRBJ2-3	TRBD2	TGTGCCACCAGACTAGCGGGAGCATCAGATACGCAGTATTTT	CATRLAGASDTQYF
once	TRBV15	TRBJ2-1	TRBD2	TGTGCCACCAGCAGAGTGGGACTAGCGGGAGAATATGAGCAGTTCTTC	CATSRVGLAGEYEQFF
.	TRBV19	TRBJ1-5	.	TGTGCCAGTAGTATAGTCCCCTATAGCAATCAGCCCCAGCATTTT	CASSIVPYSNQPQHF
.	TRBV9	TRBJ1-1	.	TGTGCCAGCAGCGCAGGTAGGCAGGGAGGGACTGAAGCTTTCTTT	CASSAGRQGGTEAFF
.	TRBV9	TRBJ2-5	.	TGTGCCAGCAGCGCCGGAGGGACGGCTCAAGAGACCCAGTACTTC	CASSAGGTAQETQYF
.	TRBV30	TRBJ2-3	TRBD1	TGTGCCTGGATACCAGGGGGAGTGGGAGATACGCAGTATTTT	CAWIPGGVGDTQYF
.	TRBV4-2	TRBJ1-4	.	TGTGCCAGCAGCCAAACTACAGGGCCAGTCGATGAAAAACTGTTTTTT	CASSQTTGPVDEKLFF